The 31 T cell receptor beta chains reported below all come from one sample, sequenced in a study of shared clonotypes between healthy human individuals. This table comes from immunoSEQ multiplex PCR, and its TCRdb copy is limited to in-frame clones, with some not included. The sample shows about 2.4 million clones, about 92% of them seen only once. Source material: naive CD4+ T cells sorted from blood. Subset meaning: CD45RA+ positively selected. These receptors came from a man younger than 35 in good health.

The chain carries TRBV5-1 and TRBJ2-1, with 8 bases identical to TRBD1. The CDR3 is 16 residues long. V trimming: 5 bases; J trimming: 7 bases; junction bases outside the gene matches: 14. Per the germline V gene, CDR1 is SGHRS and CDR2 is YFSETQ. CDR3 region: CASSRTGQVDLNEQFF. CDR3 DNA: TGCGCCAGCAGTCGTACGGGACAGGTAGATTTAAATGAGCAGTTCTTC.

The chain is built from TRBV19 and TRBJ1-1, with D unclear. Trimming cost V 2 bases and J 3 bases, with 7 bases left between them. The V gene's germline CDR1 is LNHDA and CDR2 SQIVND (reference sequence). CDR3 length: 13 amino acids. CDR3 loop: CASSINWDTEAFF. The CDR3 region has the DNA TGTGCCAGTAGTATAAATTGGGACACTGAAGCTTTCTTT.

For the CDR3, the DNA is TGTGCCGTGGGACAGGGGGCGTCGAATTCACCCCTCCACTTT. The encoded protein is CAVGQGASNSPLHF. The chain couples TRBV10-3 to TRBJ1-6; TRBD1 matches 12 bases. V gave up 11 bases and J gave up 7 bases; unmatched junction bases: 6. Per the germline V gene, CDR1 is ENHRY and CDR2 is SYGVKD. The CDR3 covers 14 residues.

The chain combines TRBV12-5 with TRBJ2-5; 15 bases are shared with TRBD2. CDR1 LGHNT and CDR2 FRNRAP come from the germline V gene. Unmatched junction bases numbered 7, after V lost 6 bases and J lost 5 bases. This CDR3 contains 16 residues. The DNA for the CDR3 is TGTGCTAGTGGGCCGGGACTAGCGGGAGGCATGGAGACCCAGTACTTC. Translation gives CASGPGLAGGMETQYF. The full variable domain, its missing parts supplied by reference TRBV12-5 and TRBJ2-5, is DARVTQTPRHKVTEMGQEVTMRCQPILGHNTVFWYRQTMMQGLELLAYFRNRAPLDDSGMPKDRFSAEMPDATLATLKIQPSEPRDSAVYFCASGPGLAGGMETQYFGPGTRLLVL.

In DNA, the CDR3 is TGTGCCAGCAGCTTAGGGGGCCCATCAAGATATAATTCACCCCTCCACTTT. Amino acid sequence: CASSLGGPSRYNSPLHF. The V gene is TRBV7-2, the J gene TRBJ1-6; weak D call: TRBD1 (5 bases). The CDR3 is 17 amino acids. V gave up 1 base and J gave up 4 bases, with 14 bases separating them. Germline V gene sequence: CDR1 SGHTA, CDR2 FQGNSA. The variable domain in full, completed from reference TRBV7-2 and TRBJ1-6, reads GAGVSQSPSNKVTEKGKDVELRCDPISGHTALYWYRQSLGQGLEFLIYFQGNSAPDKSGLPSDRFSAERTGGSVSTLTIQRTQQEDSAVYLCASSLGGPSRYNSPLHFGNGTRLTVT.

Of note for this clone: Other nucleotide sequences in the sample specify the same CDR3. The chain combines TRBV27 with TRBJ2-5; D uncertain. V lost 6 bases and J 1 base, leaving 9 bases between the germline ends. The CDR3 loop spans 13 amino acids. CDR1 is MNHEY and CDR2 is SMNVEV in the germline V gene (reference sequence). The CDR3 loop reads CASSLWGQETQYF. CDR3 coding DNA: TGTGCCAGCAGCCTGTGGGGCCAAGAGACCCAGTACTTC.

The chain carries TRBV28 and TRBJ2-7, with a weak D call TRBD1 (5 bases). CDR3 length equals 15 residues. The germline CDR1 and CDR2 sequences are MDHEN and SYDVKM. The germline V and J ends were trimmed by 7 bases and 2 bases, with 18 bases remaining between them. The CDR3 loop reads CASTARKGATYEQYF. The CDR3 bases are TGTGCCAGCACCGCCCGGAAAGGGGCTACCTACGAGCAGTACTTC.

The CDR3 is CAISDTQPSGNTIYF. The CDR3 DNA follows: TGTGCCATCAGTGACACCCAGCCCTCTGGAAACACCATATATTTT. The rearrangement joins TRBV10-3 to TRBJ1-3, with D unclear. V gave up 3 bases and J gave up 0 bases, with 9 bases separating them. From germline, CDR1 is ENHRY and CDR2 SYGVKD. This CDR3 spans 15 amino acids.

The V call is TRBV5-1, the J call TRBJ2-7; 8 positions agree with TRBD2. Germline V lookup: CDR1 SGHRS, CDR2 YFSETQ. V gave up 4 bases and J gave up 5 bases; unmatched junction bases: 5. This CDR3 has 13 amino acids. CDR3 bases: TGCGCCAGCAGCATCGGACTAGCCCACGAGCAGTACTTC. This sequence encodes CASSIGLAHEQYF.

This chain connects TRBV6-5 to TRBJ1-1, with D hard to call. CDR1 is MNHEY, CDR2 SVGAGI, per germline. This CDR3 comprises 13 residues. V lost 4 bases and J 1 base, leaving 7 bases between the germline ends. CDR3 sequence (DNA): TGTGCCAGCAGTTCCCCGCCGAACACTGAAGCTTTCTTT. As protein: CASSSPPNTEAFF.

The rearrangement links TRBV5-6 to TRBJ2-7; 9 positions match TRBD1. Germline loops: CDR1 SGHDT, CDR2 YYEEEE. This CDR3 region has 15 residues. V shed 0 bases and J 5 bases; nucleotides not matched to a gene: 6. The CDR3 loop reads CASSLEPGQGHEQYF. The CDR3 DNA sequence: TGTGCCAGCAGCTTGGAACCGGGACAGGGCCACGAGCAGTACTTC.

The rearrangement links TRBV4-1 to TRBJ2-3; 7 bases map to TRBD2. CDR1 MGHRA and CDR2 YSYEKL come from the germline V gene. V lost 4 bases to trimming and J lost 0 bases; unmatched junction nucleotides: 7. The CDR3 extends over 16 amino acids. The CDR3 region is CASSPRDYLSTDTQYF. As DNA, the CDR3 is TGCGCCAGCAGCCCTCGGGACTACCTCAGCACAGATACGCAGTATTTT.

The chain uses TRBV6-5 and TRBJ2-2; D tentatively reads TRBD1 or TRBD2 (5 bases each). Between the trimmed V and J ends, which lost 2 bases and 7 bases, there was a span of 14 bases. The CDR3 covers 15 residues. Germline values: CDR1 MNHEY, CDR2 SVGAGI. As DNA, the CDR3 is TGTGCCAGCAGTTACAACGCCGAGGGGATCGGGGAGCTGTTTTTT. Protein sequence: CASSYNAEGIGELFF.

The CDR3 DNA is TGTGCCAGCAGCTTGATTCCCGGGACCTTGGGCACCGGGGAGCTGTTTTTT. As protein: CASSLIPGTLGTGELFF. This chain uses TRBV5-6 with TRBJ2-2; the D gene could be TRBD1 or TRBD2 (5 bases each). Germline values: CDR1 SGHDT, CDR2 YYEEEE. V shed 1 base and J shed 4 bases, with 17 bases lying between them. The CDR3 extends over 17 amino acids.

The rearrangement links TRBV28 to TRBJ1-2, with D uncertain. The CDR3 length is 16 residues. With 2 bases removed from V and 8 bases from J, the gap between germline ends came to 21 bases. Germline values: CDR1 MDHEN, CDR2 SYDVKM. The CDR3 sequence is CASSLVSFGLPRGYTF. Here the CDR3 DNA reads TGTGCCAGCAGTTTAGTGTCCTTCGGGCTCCCGAGAGGCTACACCTTC.

This chain joins TRBV7-6 and TRBJ2-1, with 8 bases lining up with TRBD1. With V trimmed by 4 bases and J by 10 bases, 9 bases remained unmatched. Germline-derived CDR1 and CDR2 are SGHVS and FNYEAQ. The CDR3 has 14 residues. CDR3 region: CASSSHPTGDEQFF. The CDR3 DNA sequence: TGTGCCAGCAGCTCTCATCCGACAGGGGACGAGCAGTTCTTC.

The genes are TRBV6-5 and TRBJ2-3, with TRBD2 matching over 8 bases. The CDR3 totals 16 residues. Germline-derived CDR1 and CDR2 are MNHEY and SVGAGI. J gave up 4 bases and V 4 bases, and 10 bases lay outside the gene matches. CDR3 nucleotide sequence: TGTGCCAGCAGTTTTAGGACTAGCAGAGAAGCAGATACGCAGTATTTT. It specifies CASSFRTSREADTQYF.

This sequence joins TRBV5-5 and TRBJ2-3, with TRBD1 matching 7 bases. This CDR3 has 15 amino acids. With 3 bases clipped from V and 2 bases from J, the junction kept 6 bases outside the gene matches. Per germline, CDR1 SGHKS and CDR2 YYEKEE (reference sequence). The CDR3 DNA reads as TGTGCCAGCAGCTCAACAGGGGCCTCCACAGATACGCAGTATTTT. Encoded protein: CASSSTGASTDTQYF.

This chain links TRBV2 with TRBJ2-5; 10 bases agree with TRBD1. After removal of 6 bases from V and 5 bases from J, the junction contained 9 bases not matched to a gene. The CDR3 runs 15 residues. In germline, CDR1 is SNHLY, CDR2 FYNNEI. DNA of the CDR3: TGTGCCAGCAGAGCGACAGGGGGCACGGGGGAGACCCAGTACTTC. Its protein is CASRATGGTGETQYF.

The chain recombines TRBV6-5 with TRBJ1-3; no clear D. Between the trimmed V and J ends, which lost 2 bases and 6 bases, there was a span of 11 bases. The CDR3 totals 14 residues. From germline, CDR1 is MNHEY and CDR2 SVGAGI. CDR3 nucleotide sequence: TGTGCCAGCAGTTACAAGGTCCACGCAAACACCATATATTTT. Amino acids: CASSYKVHANTIYF.

V and J are TRBV28 and TRBJ2-2; TRBD2 agrees at 9 bases. CDR3 length equals 16 residues. V lost 6 bases and J lost 7; bases outside the gene matches: 12. Per germline, CDR1 MDHEN and CDR2 SYDVKM. CDR3 residues: CASSDVSGGIFGELFF. Written as DNA, the CDR3 is TGTGCCAGCAGCGATGTCAGCGGGGGGATCTTCGGGGAGCTGTTTTTT.

The V gene is TRBV9, the J gene TRBJ2-7, with D hard to call. Trimming took off 0 bases at V and 4 bases at J, with 11 bases between the two ends. The CDR3 spans 14 residues. Germline V gives CDR1 SGDLS, CDR2 YYNGEE. Here the CDR3 reads CASSVGNGQYEQYF. As DNA, the CDR3 is TGTGCCAGCAGCGTAGGCAACGGCCAATACGAGCAGTACTTC.

This chain links TRBV23-1 with TRBJ1-1; D is uncertain. TRBV23-1 is known as an ORF, though its function is uncertain. The CDR3 consists of 15 residues. V was cut by 0 bases and J by 5 bases, with 13 bases left in between. The CDR3: CASSQSRVPGTEAFF. Written as DNA, the CDR3 is TGCGCCAGCAGTCAATCGAGGGTACCTGGGACTGAAGCTTTCTTT.

CDR3 nucleotides: TGCGCCAGCACTCGGGATAGTGAGACCCAGTACTTC. Encoded protein: CASTRDSETQYF. The chain joins TRBV5-1 to TRBJ2-5, with D possibly being TRBD2 (5 bases). V lost 6 bases to trimming and J lost 5 bases, with 11 bases between them. The CDR3 runs 12 residues. CDR1 is SGHRS, CDR2 YFSETQ, per germline.

The chain couples TRBV12-5 to TRBJ1-2, with 9 bases lining up with TRBD1. Germline CDR1 reads LGHNT; CDR2 reads FRNRAP. V lost 1 base to trimming and J lost 7 bases; unmatched junction nucleotides: 7. The CDR3 extends over 15 amino acids. The CDR3 protein is CASGLGQGVPGGYTF. CDR3 DNA sequence: TGTGCTAGTGGTTTGGGACAGGGGGTCCCTGGTGGCTACACCTTC.

V is TRBV13 and J is TRBJ2-1; 7 bases are a match to TRBD2. The trim removed 2 bases at V and 9 bases at J, leaving 10 bases unmatched. The CDR3 is 15 amino acids. Germline CDR1 reads PRHDT; CDR2 reads FYEKMQ (reference sequence). The CDR3 sequence is CASSLRLAVPGEQFF. CDR3 DNA sequence: TGTGCCAGCAGCTTAAGGCTAGCGGTACCGGGTGAGCAGTTCTTC.

The chain couples TRBV30 to TRBJ2-7; 7 nucleotides line up with TRBD2. Losses at the gene ends were 0 bases for V and 5 bases for J; bases not matched to a gene: 7. The germline CDR1 and CDR2 sequences are GTSNPN and SVGIG (reference sequence). There are 14 residues in the CDR3. In DNA, the CDR3 is TGTGCCTGGAGTGTAGGACTAGATCGCGACGAGCAGTACTTC. Translated: CAWSVGLDRDEQYF.

The genes are TRBV11-3 and TRBJ2-1; 9 bases map to TRBD2. The V gene's germline CDR1 is SGHNT and CDR2 YENEEA. The J segment lost 1 base and the V segment lost 1 base, leaving 2 bases of the junction unmatched. The CDR3 is made up of 16 amino acids. CDR3 residues: CASSLVAGGSYNEQFF. The DNA for the CDR3 is TGTGCCAGCAGCTTAGTCGCGGGGGGGTCCTACAATGAGCAGTTCTTC.

The chain links TRBV5-1 to TRBJ2-5; D may be TRBD2 (5 bases). Between the trimmed V and J ends, which lost 0 bases and 4 bases, there was a span of 10 bases. The CDR3 totals 14 residues. The germline gives CDR1 SGHRS, CDR2 YFSETQ. The CDR3 DNA is TGCGCCAGCAGCTTGGGCGGGTGGGCAGAGACCCAGTACTTC. As protein: CASSLGGWAETQYF.

CDR3 loop: CASSESRTATNEKLFF. In DNA form, the CDR3 reads TGCGCCAGCAGTGAGTCCCGGACAGCAACTAATGAAAAACTGTTTTTT. The chain links TRBV10-2 to TRBJ1-4; the D gene is possibly TRBD1 (6 bases). The germline V and J ends were trimmed by 0 bases and 0 bases, with 8 bases remaining between them. The CDR3 runs 16 residues. CDR1 and CDR2 (germline): WSHSY, SAAADI.

The genes are TRBV5-1 and TRBJ2-3; 10 bases line up with TRBD1. Unmatched junction bases numbered 10, after V lost 5 bases and J lost 10 bases. The germline CDR1 and CDR2 sequences are SGHRS and YFSETQ. The CDR3 consists of 14 residues. The CDR3 DNA reads TGCGCCAGCAGACATGACAGGGGGCGAGGACCGCAGTATTTT. Protein: CASRHDRGRGPQYF. The full variable domain, with the rest looked up from reference TRBV5-1 and TRBJ2-3, is KAGVTQTPRYLIKTRGQQVTLSCSPISGHRSVSWYQQTPGQGLQFLFEYFSETQRNKGNFPGRFSGRQFSNSRSEMNVSTLELGDSALYLCASRHDRGRGPQYFGPGTRLTVL.